Listed below are T cell receptor beta chains from one sample, sequenced in a study of blood T cell repertoires in COVID-19. Some clones are missing from TCRdb's copy, which holds only in-frame ones; the method was immunoSEQ multiplex PCR. The repertoire consists of tens of thousands of clones, with more than 65% occurring once and the leading ten covering approximately 25%. Sequenced input: peripheral blood. The receptors derive from a man older than 75 with active or convalescent COVID-19. Each CDR3 is given with its conserved first and last residue. Fields, in order: J gene, V gene, D gene, clone size, CDR3 DNA, CDR3 protein. The D gene is left open where the match is weak. Expanded clones get a size class; other rows say once, few or many, or leave the size out.

J: TRBJ2-1; V: TRBV7-3; D: TRBD1; size: NA; DNA: TGTGCCAGCAGCTTAACGGGGACAGCCCACAATGAGCAGTTCTTC; CDR3: CASSLTGTAHNEQFF
J: TRBJ1-5; V: TRBV27; D: TRBD1; size: NA; DNA: TGTGCCAGCAGTGCCCGGACAGGGGGACGAGGACAGCCCCAGCATTTT; CDR3: CASSARTGGRGQPQHF
J: TRBJ1-3; V: TRBV30; D: NA; size: many; DNA: TGTGCCTGGAGTCCGGACAGCGGACTCTCTGGAAACACCATATATTTT; CDR3: CAWSPDSGLSGNTIYF
J: TRBJ1-4; V: TRBV2; D: TRBD1; size: NA; DNA: TGTGCCAGCAGTGATCGGCAGGGGGCGCGGGTCTTAGCAACTAATGAAAAACTGTTTTTT; CDR3: CASSDRQGARVLATNEKLFF
J: TRBJ2-5; V: TRBV5-1; D: NA; size: NA; DNA: TGCGCCAGCAGACCTGGACAGCTCCAAGAGACCCAGTACTTC; CDR3: CASRPGQLQETQYF
J: TRBJ1-2; V: TRBV9; D: NA; size: NA; DNA: TGTGCCAGCAGCTCAGACGGAGCTAACTATGGCTACACCTTC; CDR3: CASSSDGANYGYTF
J: TRBJ2-7; V: TRBV5-6; D: TRBD1; size: NA; DNA: TGTGCCAGCAGCTCAACACAGGGGAGACAGGGGGCCTACGAGCAGTACTTC; CDR3: CASSSTQGRQGAYEQYF
J: TRBJ1-3; V: TRBV25-1; D: NA; size: NA; DNA: TGTGCCAGCAGTGAATTTGGGACACAAGGAAACACCATATATTTT; CDR3: CASSEFGTQGNTIYF
J: TRBJ1-2; V: TRBV5-1; D: NA; size: NA; DNA: TGCGCCAGCAGCAGGGACAACTCTGGCTACACCTTC; CDR3: CASSRDNSGYTF
J: TRBJ2-3; V: TRBV5-6; D: NA; size: NA; DNA: TGTGCCAGCAGCGGTTTAGTTGGAGATACGCAGTATTTT; CDR3: CASSGLVGDTQYF
J: TRBJ2-5; V: TRBV30; D: NA; size: NA; DNA: TGTGCCTGGAGTTTAATCGCGGAGACCCAGTACTTC; CDR3: CAWSLIAETQYF
J: TRBJ2-1; V: TRBV2; D: NA; size: few; DNA: TGTGCCAGCGGAGGGAGGTTCGGGGATGAGCAGTTCTTC; CDR3: CASGGRFGDEQFF
J: TRBJ2-7; V: TRBV14; D: NA; size: NA; DNA: TGTGCCAGCAGCGCGGGGAGGAGTTTCTCCTACGAGCAGTACTTC; CDR3: CASSAGRSFSYEQYF
J: TRBJ2-1; V: TRBV20-1; D: TRBD1; size: NA; DNA: TGCAGTGCTAGTTCCGGGACAGGGTACAATGAGCAGTTCTTC; CDR3: CSASSGTGYNEQFF
J: TRBJ1-2; V: TRBV19; D: NA; size: few; DNA: TGTGCCAGTAGTATAGAGAGGAGGCAGATTTCGGGGAACAACTATGGCTACACCTTC; CDR3: CASSIERRQISGNNYGYTF
J: TRBJ1-2; V: TRBV15; D: TRBD1; size: NA; DNA: TGTGCCACCAGCAGAGAGGACAGGAATAACTATGGCTACACCTTC; CDR3: CATSREDRNNYGYTF
J: TRBJ1-1; V: TRBV12-3/TRBV12-4; D: NA; size: NA; DNA: TGTGCCAGCAGTTTTCTAACCCCGGGAGCTTTCTTT; CDR3: CASSFLTPGAFF
J: TRBJ2-3; V: TRBV7-2; D: TRBD2; size: NA; DNA: TGTGCCAGCAGCGCGCTACTAGCGGGGGAATCGCAGTATTTT; CDR3: CASSALLAGESQYF
J: TRBJ1-1; V: TRBV7-9; D: NA; size: NA; DNA: TGTGCCAGCAGCTCCGACAGCCGGAACACTGAAGCTTTCTTT; CDR3: CASSSDSRNTEAFF
J: TRBJ2-5; V: TRBV11-3; D: NA; size: NA; DNA: TGTGCCAGCAGCCAGTCGATGGAGACCCAGTACTTC; CDR3: CASSQSMETQYF
J: TRBJ1-5; V: TRBV9; D: NA; size: NA; DNA: TGTGCCAGCAGCCGTACGGGGCGGGACAATCAGCCCCAGCATTTT; CDR3: CASSRTGRDNQPQHF
J: TRBJ1-5; V: TRBV19; D: NA; size: NA; DNA: TGTGCCAGTAGAGGAGGAACGGGAGGTCAGCCCCAGCATTTT; CDR3: CASRGGTGGQPQHF